Each of the 15 T cell receptor beta chains below was sequenced from the same sample in a study of blood T cell repertoires in COVID-19. This table comes from immunoSEQ multiplex PCR, and its TCRdb copy is limited to in-frame clones, with some not included. The data hold around 380,000 clones, with approximately 77% observed a single time. What was sequenced was peripheral blood. The source of these receptors is a human donor with acute or convalescent COVID-19. The donor label of this sample is uncertain.

This clone has more than one count but fewer than ten. This chain joins TRBV21-1 and TRBJ1-2; the DNA was not compared with TRBD1, the D call given in the table. TRBV21-1 is reported as a pseudogene. This CDR3 contains 17 residues. Written as DNA, the CDR3 is TGTGCCAGCAGCAAAGGTCGGGGAGGACAGGGACACTATGGCTACACCTTC. It encodes CASSKGRGGQGHYGYTF.

Only one count was recorded for this clone. The chain uses TRBV25-1 and TRBJ2-5; TRBD1 might be the D (7 bases). Deletions cut 4 bases from V and 4 bases from J, with 16 bases between. The CDR3 runs 15 residues. CDR1 and CDR2 (germline): MGHDK, SYGVNS. CDR3 coding DNA: TGTGCCAGCAGTGGGGGCAGGGGGGAAAGAGAGACCCAGTACTTC. Its translation is CASSGGRGERETQYF.

This sequence joins TRBV19 and TRBJ1-4; 7 bases align to TRBD1. CDR1 and CDR2 (germline): LNHDA, SQIVND (reference sequence). The ends lost 2 bases at V and 7 bases at J; junction bases unmatched: 7. The CDR3 runs to 15 residues. The CDR3 region is CASSIRSRGSEKLFF. Here the CDR3 DNA reads TGTGCCAGTAGTATACGATCCAGGGGGAGTGAAAAACTGTTTTTT.

The V and J genes are TRBV2 and TRBJ2-7, with D possibly TRBD1 on 5 matching bases. The CDR3 contains 13 residues. The germline CDR1 and CDR2 sequences are SNHLY and FYNNEI. With 5 bases removed from V and 5 bases from J, the gap between germline ends came to 13 bases. The CDR3 region has the DNA TGTGCCAGCAGTCCACAGGAAGCCCACGAGCAGTACTTC. This gives the protein CASSPQEAHEQYF.

The chain carries TRBV28 and TRBJ1-5; D is undetermined. This CDR3 has 14 residues. V was cut by 10 bases and J by 3 bases, with 16 bases left in between. Germline V gene lookup returns CDR1 MDHEN and CDR2 SYDVKM. The CDR3 sequence is CATTQDGINQPQHF. Written as DNA, the CDR3 is TGTGCCACCACCCAGGACGGGATCAATCAGCCCCAGCATTTT.

The chain couples TRBV7-2 to TRBJ2-7; 7 bases match TRBD2. V shed 1 base, J shed 5 bases, and the junction held 5 bases outside the gene matches. Germline values: CDR1 SGHTA, CDR2 FQGNSA. The CDR3 is made up of 14 amino acids. CDR3 region: CASSLDSGSDEQYF. The CDR3, as DNA: TGTGCCAGCAGCTTAGATAGCGGGTCAGACGAGCAGTACTTC. The full variable domain, rest sourced from reference TRBV7-2 and TRBJ2-7, is GAGVSQSPSNKVTEKGKDVELRCDPISGHTALYWYRQSLGQGLEFLIYFQGNSAPDKSGLPSDRFSAERTGGSVSTLTIQRTQQEDSAVYLCASSLDSGSDEQYFGPGTRLTVT.

Only one count was recorded for this clone. The genes are TRBV5-6 and TRBJ2-2, with 7 bases fitting TRBD1. CDR3 length: 16 amino acids. With 0 bases clipped from V and 4 bases from J, the junction kept 6 bases outside the gene matches. CDR1 and CDR2 (germline): SGHDT, YYEEEE. CDR3 loop: CASSLATGVVTGELFF. The CDR3, as DNA: TGTGCCAGCAGCTTGGCCACAGGGGTGGTCACCGGGGAGCTGTTTTTT.

The chain is built from TRBV6-5 and TRBJ2-1; D may be TRBD1 (6 bases). This CDR3 region has 15 residues. CDR1 is MNHEY and CDR2 is SVGAGI in the germline V gene. Trimming cost V 2 bases and J 5 bases, with 13 bases left between them. CDR3 amino acids: CASSYTGYWDNEQFF. The DNA of the CDR3 is TGTGCCAGCAGTTACACAGGGTATTGGGACAATGAGCAGTTCTTC.

This clone came up a few times. J is TRBJ2-3 and V is TRBV12-5; no definite D call. This CDR3 contains 19 residues. The V and J ends lost 0 bases and 2 bases respectively, with 21 bases between them. CDR1 is LGHNT and CDR2 is FRNRAP in the germline V gene. In DNA form, the CDR3 reads TGTGCTAGTGGTTTGGTAACTGAGACGGGTTGGCGAATCACAGATACGCAGTATTTT. As protein: CASGLVTETGWRITDTQYF.

This chain connects TRBV19 to TRBJ1-2, with 10 bases fitting TRBD1. V was clipped by 9 bases and J by 5 bases; unmatched bases: 9. Germline CDR1 reads LNHDA; CDR2 reads SQIVND (reference sequence). This CDR3 is built from 14 residues. CDR3 sequence (DNA): TGTGCCAGCACAGGGACAGGGGAAAAATATGGCTACACCTTC. It specifies CASTGTGEKYGYTF.

V usage is TRBV5-4 and J usage is TRBJ1-4; perhaps TRBD1 as D (6 bases). With 0 bases removed from V and 3 bases from J, the gap between germline ends came to 9 bases. Germline-derived CDR1 and CDR2 are SGHNT and YYREEE (reference sequence). The CDR3 covers 15 residues. CDR3 residues: CASSLARGANEKLFF. The CDR3 nucleotides read TGTGCCAGCAGCTTGGCCAGGGGTGCTAATGAAAAACTGTTTTTT.

V is TRBV6-5 and J is TRBJ1-1; D gene unclear. V was shortened by 0 bases and J by 6 bases, with 5 bases between the two germline ends. Looked up from germline, CDR1 is MNHEY and CDR2 is SVGAGI. The CDR3 totals 12 residues. CDR3 DNA: TGTGCCAGCAGTTACTCGGGAGCTGAAGCTTTCTTT. As protein: CASSYSGAEAFF.

The chain carries TRBV4-1 and TRBJ2-5; D is ambiguous. Trimming left V 5 bases short and J 5 bases short, with 12 bases between. CDR1 and CDR2 from the germline V gene are MGHRA and YSYEKL. The CDR3 contains 13 residues. CDR3 sequence reads: CASSVLQTETQYF. The CDR3 nucleotides read TGCGCCAGCAGCGTACTTCAAACGGAGACCCAGTACTTC.

J is TRBJ2-1 and V is TRBV7-9; no firm D call. This CDR3 region has 12 residues. The germline CDR1 and CDR2 sequences are SEHNR and FQNEAQ (reference sequence). V was pared by 5 bases and J by 10 bases, with 12 bases between. CDR3 DNA sequence: TGTGCCAGCAGCGCCGATTTACTAGAGCAGTTCTTC. Translation gives CASSADLLEQFF.

Here the CDR3 reads CASSPARLTGELFF. CDR3 DNA: TGTGCCAGCTCACCGGCTAGGCTTACCGGGGAGCTGTTTTTT. This rearrangement joins TRBV18 to TRBJ2-2, with D unclear. There are 14 residues in the CDR3. V lost 3 bases to trimming and J lost 5 bases, with 10 bases between them. Germline CDR1 and CDR2: KGHSH and LQKENI.